The source of this T cell receptor beta chain is a study of T cells after posttransplantation cyclophosphamide. Study-wide results and caveats: TRB overlap between skin or GI tissue T cells and blood was limited. Donor-recipient repertoire similarity was low at 1-2 months, rising over year one. TRB clonality was highly associated with recipient CMV seropositivity and reactivation.

Data came from immunoSEQ multiplex PCR; TCRdb stores just in-frame clones and leaves some out. The sample gives approximately 11,000 clones, 80% to 95% of which show up once; about 3.5% is in the top ten. Concerning this clone itself: Its antigen is as yet unknown.

The V and J ends lost 3 bases and 2 bases, in that order; junction bases with no gene match: 2. In germline, CDR1 is SNHLY, CDR2 FYNNEI. The CDR3 consists of 14 residues. Treatment was busulfan-fludarabine conditioning, a marrow graft, and cyclophosphamide on days +3 and +4. This specimen consisted of PBMCs, obtained after allogeneic stem cell transplant with posttransplant cyclophosphamide. The source is a female patient in her 30s who received an allogeneic stem cell transplant from an unrelated donor, was CMV-positive, and had no GVHD. Some T cells may have come from the graft donor. This chain links TRBV2 with TRBJ2-7; 9 nucleotides align to TRBD1. CDR3 DNA sequence: TGTGCCAGCAGTGAGAACAGGGGGCCCTACGAGCAGTACTTC. It specifies CASSENRGPYEQYF.